The clone carrying this T cell receptor beta chain occurred a few times. Antigen unknown. This entry comes from a study of T cell repertoires in cytomegalovirus infection. Background on the study: Public signatures in TCR beta pointed to CMV infection and matching HLA type.

TCRdb fed the reads into MiXCR, producing one record per CDR3 protein. Of under 850,000 distinct CDR3 sequences listed, 35% are singletons. Overall study results and limits: Based on cumulative public TCR beta family frequency, carriers of CMV plus the relevant HLA were identified. Ex vivo responses were dominated by HLA-C-restricted CMV-specific TCR beta clonotypes.

Sequencing input: PBMCs. This TCR derives from a human donor in good health (CMV status not recorded). Some clones in this sample may be carry-over from other donors' samples.

The CDR3: CATSDSSSTGRNEQFF. The CDR3 nucleotides are TGTGCCACCAGTGACTCCTCGTCGACAGGGCGGAATGAGCAGTTCTTC. The chain couples TRBV24-1 to TRBJ2-1, with 7 positions matching TRBD1. Germline assignment: CDR1 KGHDR and CDR2 SFDVKD. Losses at the gene ends were 4 bases for V and 7 bases for J; bases not matched to a gene: 12. CDR3 length equals 16 residues.